This T cell receptor beta chain came from a study of blood T cell repertoires in COVID-19. This table comes from immunoSEQ multiplex PCR, and its TCRdb copy is limited to in-frame clones, with some not included. In the table there are some 97,000 clones, 90% of which are singletons. Germline loops: CDR1 LGHNA, CDR2 YNFKEQ. The CDR3 length is 15 residues. The ends were cut back, 5 bases at V and 4 bases at J, with 17 bases in the middle. Source material: peripheral blood. The V call is TRBV4-2, the J call TRBJ1-1; possibly TRBD1 for D (6 bases). The sequence was obtained from a man aged 60-69 years with acute or convalescent COVID-19. The CDR3 DNA is TGTGCCAGCAGCAAACTTGGGGGCACGGGCACTGAAGCTTTCTTT. Translated, it gives CASSKLGGTGTEAFF.